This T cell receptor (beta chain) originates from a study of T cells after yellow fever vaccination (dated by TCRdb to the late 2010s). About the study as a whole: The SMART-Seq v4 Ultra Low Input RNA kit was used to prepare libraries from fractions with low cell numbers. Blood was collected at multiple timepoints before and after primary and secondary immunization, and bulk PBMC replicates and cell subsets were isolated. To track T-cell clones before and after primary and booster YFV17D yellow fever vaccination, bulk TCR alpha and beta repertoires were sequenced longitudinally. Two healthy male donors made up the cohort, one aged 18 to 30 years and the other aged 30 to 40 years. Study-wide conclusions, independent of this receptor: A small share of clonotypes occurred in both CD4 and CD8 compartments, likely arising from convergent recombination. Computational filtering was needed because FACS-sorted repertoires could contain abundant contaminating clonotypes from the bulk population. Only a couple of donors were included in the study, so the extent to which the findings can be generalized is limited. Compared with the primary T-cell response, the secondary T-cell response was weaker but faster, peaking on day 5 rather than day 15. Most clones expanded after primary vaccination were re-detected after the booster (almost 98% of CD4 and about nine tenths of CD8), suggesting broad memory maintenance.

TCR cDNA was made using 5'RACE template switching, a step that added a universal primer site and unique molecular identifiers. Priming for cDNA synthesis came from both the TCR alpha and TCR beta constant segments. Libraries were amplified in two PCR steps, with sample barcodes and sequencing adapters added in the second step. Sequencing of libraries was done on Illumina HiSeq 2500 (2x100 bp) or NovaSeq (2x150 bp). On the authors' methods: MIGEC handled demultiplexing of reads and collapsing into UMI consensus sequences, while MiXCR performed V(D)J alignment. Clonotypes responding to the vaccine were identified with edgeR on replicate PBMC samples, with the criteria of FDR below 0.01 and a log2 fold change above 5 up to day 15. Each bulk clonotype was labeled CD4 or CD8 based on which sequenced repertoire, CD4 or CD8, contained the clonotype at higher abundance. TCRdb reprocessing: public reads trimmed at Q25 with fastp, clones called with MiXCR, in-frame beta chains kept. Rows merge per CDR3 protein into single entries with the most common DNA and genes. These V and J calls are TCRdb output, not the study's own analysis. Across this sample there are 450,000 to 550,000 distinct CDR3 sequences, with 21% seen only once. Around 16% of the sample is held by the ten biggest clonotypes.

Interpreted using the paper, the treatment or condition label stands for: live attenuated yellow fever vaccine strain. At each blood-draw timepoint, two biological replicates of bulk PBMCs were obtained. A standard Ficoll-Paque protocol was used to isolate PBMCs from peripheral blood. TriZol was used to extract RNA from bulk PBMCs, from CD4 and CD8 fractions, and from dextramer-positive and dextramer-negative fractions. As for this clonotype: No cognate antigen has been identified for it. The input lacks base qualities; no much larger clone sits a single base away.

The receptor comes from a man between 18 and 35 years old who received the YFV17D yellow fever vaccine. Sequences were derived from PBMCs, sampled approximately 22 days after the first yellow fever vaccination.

The nucleotide sequence reads TGTGCCACCAGAGAGAATCAGCCCCAGCATTTT. Its coded protein is CATRENQPQHF. The V and J genes are TRBV6-1 and TRBJ1-5; no D gene call is confident. At the junction V is shortened by 10 bases and J by 4 bases, with 8 bases in between. The germline V gene provides CDR1 MNHNS and CDR2 SASEGT. From the cysteine through the phenylalanine, the CDR3 covers 11 amino acids. Kept here is only the CDR3 DNA, which spans 33 bases and is read in frame from base 1.